This TCR beta chain emerged from a study of T cell responses to AZD1222 COVID-19 vaccine. General study results and limits: Clonal diversity may have been underestimated, and the donors were mostly white British, with more females than males. Spike-specific TCRs gained breadth and depth after people received two AZD1222 doses. Epitopes outside B.1.351 and B.1.1.7 mutated regions reportedly drew nearly half of spike TCRs.

Points on this clone: Its antigen remains unidentified.

It was second doses at about 4 or about 12 weeks that were pooled. The method was immunoSEQ multiplex PCR; TCRdb's version includes in-frame clones alone and lacks a portion of them. The sample lists around 84,000 clones, around 85% occurring once. This clonotype originated in an adult who received the AZD1222 COVID-19 vaccine. The source was peripheral blood, collected 28 days after the second AZD1222 dose.

CDR3 sequence reads: CSATGGYTF. The CDR3 DNA is TGCAGTGCTACCGGGGGCTACACCTTC. V usage is TRBV20-1 and J usage is TRBJ1-2; D ambiguous. The CDR3 is 9 residues long. Germline CDR1 and CDR2: DFQATT and SNEGSKA (reference sequence). The V end was cut by 4 bases, the J end by 8 bases, with 5 bases between.